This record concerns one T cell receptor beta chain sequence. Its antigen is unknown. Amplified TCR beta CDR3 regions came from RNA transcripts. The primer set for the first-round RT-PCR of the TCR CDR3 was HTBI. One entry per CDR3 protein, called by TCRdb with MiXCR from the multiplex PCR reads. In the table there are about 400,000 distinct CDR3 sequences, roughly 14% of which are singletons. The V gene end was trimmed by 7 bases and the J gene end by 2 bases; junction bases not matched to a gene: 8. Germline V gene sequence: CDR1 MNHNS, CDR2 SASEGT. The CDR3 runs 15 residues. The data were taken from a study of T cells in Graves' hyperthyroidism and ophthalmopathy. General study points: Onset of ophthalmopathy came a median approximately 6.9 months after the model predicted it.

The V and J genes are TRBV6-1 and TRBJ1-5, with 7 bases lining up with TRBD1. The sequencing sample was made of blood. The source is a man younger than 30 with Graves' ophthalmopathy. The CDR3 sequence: CASNEGAGGNQPQHF. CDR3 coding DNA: TGTGCCAGCAACGAGGGGGCAGGTGGCAATCAGCCCCAGCATTTT.